The 8 T cell receptor beta chains listed next were all sequenced from one sample in a study of memory CD4+ T cells and cytomegalovirus serostatus. The sort gate was single viable CD3+CD4+CD8-CD45RO+ cells for memory CD4+ T cells. The data were produced by immunoSEQ multiplex PCR, yet TCRdb's version contains in-frame clones alone and is incomplete. Counted here are 30,000 to 40,000 clones, around 76% occurring once; the ten biggest clones make up 0.5% to 0.65%. The sequenced material came from memory CD4+ T cells from blood. These receptors were obtained from an adult in good health and CMV-seronegative. Some clones in this sample may be carry-over from other donors' samples.

The chain is built from TRBV6-6 and TRBJ2-1, with 9 bases that match TRBD2. Germline CDR1 and CDR2: MNHNY and SVGAGI (reference sequence). V lost 5 bases to trimming and J lost 9 bases; unmatched junction nucleotides: 11. CDR3 length: 15 amino acids. CDR3 DNA sequence: TGTGCCAGCAGTACCCTCGCGGGGGGGCGGAGTGAGCAGTTCTTC. The encoded protein is CASSTLAGGRSEQFF.

The rearrangement uses TRBV11-2 and TRBJ1-2, with TRBD1 identical over 7 bases. CDR1 is SGHAT, CDR2 FQNNGV, per germline. Trimming removed 0 bases from V and 5 bases from J; junction bases left unmatched: 6. The CDR3 consists of 15 residues. CDR3 nucleotide sequence: TGTGCCAGCAGCTTAGACCCGGGACAGTTATATGGCTACACCTTC. Translating gives CASSLDPGQLYGYTF.

The CDR3 sequence: CASHLARGTDTQYF. In DNA, the CDR3 is TGTGCCAGCCATCTAGCGCGGGGCACAGATACGCAGTATTTT. The rearrangement joins TRBV2 to TRBJ2-3; possibly TRBD2 for D (6 bases). The CDR3 runs to 14 residues. Trimming took off 8 bases at V and 1 base at J, with 13 bases between the two ends. The germline gives CDR1 SNHLY, CDR2 FYNNEI.

This clone has only one observation. The chain couples TRBV5-6 to TRBJ2-5; D is uncertain. This CDR3 is 12 amino acids long. Trimming pared 0 bases from V and 3 bases from J, leaving 3 bases between. Germline CDR1 SGHDT, CDR2 YYEEEE. This chain's CDR3 is CASSLGEETQYF. DNA for the CDR3: TGTGCCAGCAGCTTGGGAGAAGAGACCCAGTACTTC. Variable domain in full (rest from reference TRBV5-6 and TRBJ2-5): DAGVTQSPTHLIKTRGQQVTLRCSPKSGHDTVSWYQQALGQGPQFIFQYYEEEERQRGNFPDRFSGHQFPNYSSELNVNALLLGDSALYLCASSLGEETQYFGPGTRLLVL.

This clone has just a few counts. This chain connects TRBV25-1 to TRBJ1-2, with D uncertain. Trimming pared 6 bases from V and 4 bases from J, leaving 9 bases between. This CDR3 spans 12 amino acids. From germline, CDR1 is MGHDK and CDR2 SYGVNS. The CDR3 DNA sequence: TGTGCCAGCAGCGCAAACAGCTATGGCTACACCTTC. Protein sequence: CASSANSYGYTF.

The chain is built from TRBV5-1 and TRBJ1-4; D is uncertain. The germline V gene has CDR1 SGHRS and CDR2 YFSETQ. The CDR3 totals 15 residues. Between the trimmed V and J ends, which lost 3 bases and 2 bases, there was a span of 11 bases. CDR3 sequence (DNA): TGCGCCAGCAGCTCCGATGGAGTCACTAATGAAAAACTGTTTTTT. Protein product: CASSSDGVTNEKLFF.

V gene TRBV5-1 combines with J gene TRBJ2-7; D is possibly TRBD1 (6 bases). The CDR3 runs 15 residues. The ends were cut back, 2 bases at V and 0 bases at J, with 12 bases in the middle. The germline gives CDR1 SGHRS, CDR2 YFSETQ. CDR3 DNA sequence: TGCGCCAGCAGCTTTTCGGGCAGGGGCTCCTACGAGCAGTACTTC. Residues: CASSFSGRGSYEQYF.

V and J are TRBV5-1 and TRBJ2-3; D is perhaps TRBD2 (5 bases). V was trimmed by 4 bases and J by 5 bases, leaving 11 bases between them. The germline V gene has CDR1 SGHRS and CDR2 YFSETQ. The CDR3 is 13 amino acids. CDR3 protein: CASSPEGRDTQYF. CDR3 nucleotides: TGCGCCAGCAGCCCAGAGGGCCGAGATACGCAGTATTTT.